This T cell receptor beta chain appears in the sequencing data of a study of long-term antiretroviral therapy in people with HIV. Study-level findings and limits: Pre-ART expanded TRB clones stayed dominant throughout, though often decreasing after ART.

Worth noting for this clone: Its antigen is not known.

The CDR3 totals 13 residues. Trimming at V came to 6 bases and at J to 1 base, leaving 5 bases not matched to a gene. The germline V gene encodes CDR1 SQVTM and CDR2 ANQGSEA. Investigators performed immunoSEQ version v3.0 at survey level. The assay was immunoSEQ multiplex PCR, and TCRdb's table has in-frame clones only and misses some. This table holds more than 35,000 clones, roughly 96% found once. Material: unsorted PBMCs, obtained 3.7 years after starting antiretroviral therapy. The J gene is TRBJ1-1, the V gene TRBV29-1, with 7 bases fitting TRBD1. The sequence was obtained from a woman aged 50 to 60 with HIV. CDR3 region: CSVDRMGNTEAFF. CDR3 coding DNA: TGCAGCGTGGACAGGATGGGGAACACTGAAGCTTTCTTT.